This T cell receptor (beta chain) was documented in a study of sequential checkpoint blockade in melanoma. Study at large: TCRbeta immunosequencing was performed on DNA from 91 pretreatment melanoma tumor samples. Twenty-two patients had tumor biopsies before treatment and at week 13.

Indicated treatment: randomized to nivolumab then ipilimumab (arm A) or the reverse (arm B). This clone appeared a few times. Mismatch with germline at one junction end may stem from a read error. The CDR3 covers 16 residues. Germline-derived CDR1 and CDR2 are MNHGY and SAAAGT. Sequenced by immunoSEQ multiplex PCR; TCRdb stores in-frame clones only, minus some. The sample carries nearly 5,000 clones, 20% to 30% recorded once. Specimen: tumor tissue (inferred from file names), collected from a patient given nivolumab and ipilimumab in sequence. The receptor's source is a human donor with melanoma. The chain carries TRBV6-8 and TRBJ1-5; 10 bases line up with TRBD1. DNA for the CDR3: TGTGCCATCAGTGACTACGGACAGGGGGTAAATCAGCCCCAGCATTTT. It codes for CAISDYGQGVNQPQHF.